This is a list of T cell receptor beta chains from one sample in a study of cytomegalovirus exposure and HLA in healthy donors. Produced via immunoSEQ multiplex PCR; TCRdb's table is partial and in-frame only. The data hold roughly 110,000 clones, with about 64% observed a single time. What was sequenced was PBMCs. The receptor source for this set is a female donor in good health and CMV-seronegative. CDR3s include the opening cysteine and the closing phenylalanine or tryptophan. The D gene is left open where the match is weak. Clone size is shown for a subset of rows, as once, few, many or a class of expanded clone.

cdr3_aa: CASSFYRLPDTQYF
cdr3_nt: TGTGCCAGCAGTTTCTACCGACTTCCAGATACGCAGTATTTT
j_call: TRBJ2-3
clone_size: .
d_call: .
v_call: TRBV27

cdr3_aa: CATSDRDRGNTEAFF
cdr3_nt: TGTGCCACCAGCGATCGGGACAGGGGGAACACTGAAGCTTTCTTT
j_call: TRBJ1-1
clone_size: once
d_call: TRBD1
v_call: TRBV15

cdr3_aa: CASSYDAAPYGYTF
cdr3_nt: TGTGCCAGCAGTTACGATGCAGCGCCCTATGGCTACACCTTC
j_call: TRBJ1-2
clone_size: few
d_call: .
v_call: TRBV6-5

cdr3_aa: CASSQEARLAGLGELFF
cdr3_nt: TGCGCCAGCAGCCAAGAAGCGAGACTAGCGGGATTGGGGGAGCTGTTTTTT
j_call: TRBJ2-2
clone_size: .
d_call: TRBD2
v_call: TRBV4-1

cdr3_aa: CAWSVRTDEKLFF
cdr3_nt: TGTGCCTGGAGTGTTAGGACAGATGAAAAACTGTTTTTT
j_call: TRBJ1-4
clone_size: few
d_call: .
v_call: TRBV30

cdr3_aa: CAGTRDRGHIQYF
cdr3_nt: TGTGCCGGGACCCGAGACAGGGGACACATTCAGTACTTC
j_call: TRBJ2-4
clone_size: .
d_call: TRBD1
v_call: TRBV7-9

cdr3_aa: CASTDRGSGANVLTF
cdr3_nt: TGCGCCAGCACCGACAGGGGCAGTGGGGCCAACGTCCTGACTTTC
j_call: TRBJ2-6
clone_size: few
d_call: TRBD1
v_call: TRBV5-1

cdr3_aa: CASSSPTQGRSYTF
cdr3_nt: TGTGCCAGCAGTTCACCAACACAGGGCCGGAGCTACACCTTC
j_call: TRBJ1-2
clone_size: .
d_call: .
v_call: TRBV6-5

cdr3_aa: CASSQEGGLRQPQHF
cdr3_nt: TGTGCCAGCAGCCAAGAGGGGGGGCTGAGGCAGCCCCAGCATTTT
j_call: TRBJ1-5
clone_size: .
d_call: .
v_call: TRBV4-2

cdr3_aa: CASTERNNRGQYNEQFF
cdr3_nt: TGTGCCAGCACCGAGAGGAACAACAGGGGTCAATACAATGAGCAGTTCTTC
j_call: TRBJ2-1
clone_size: once
d_call: TRBD1
v_call: TRBV2

cdr3_aa: CASSQVGRVATEAFF
cdr3_nt: TGTGCCAGCAGCCAAGTGGGGAGGGTTGCCACTGAAGCTTTCTTT
j_call: TRBJ1-1
clone_size: .
d_call: .
v_call: TRBV14

cdr3_aa: CASSQDAGTYNEQFF
cdr3_nt: TGCGCCAGCAGCCAGGACGCCGGGACCTACAATGAGCAGTTCTTC
j_call: TRBJ2-1
clone_size: .
d_call: .
v_call: TRBV4-1

cdr3_aa: CSVRDSITSTDTQYF
cdr3_nt: TGCAGCGTCCGGGACAGTATTACTAGCACAGATACGCAGTATTTT
j_call: TRBJ2-3
clone_size: .
d_call: TRBD1
v_call: TRBV29-1

cdr3_aa: CASSQEVTSGSGNEQFF
cdr3_nt: TGCGCCAGCAGCCAAGAGGTGACTAGCGGGAGTGGTAATGAGCAGTTCTTC
j_call: TRBJ2-1
clone_size: .
d_call: TRBD2
v_call: TRBV4-1

cdr3_aa: CSAFGGLSYEQYF
cdr3_nt: TGCAGCGCCTTTGGGGGACTCTCCTACGAGCAGTACTTC
j_call: TRBJ2-7
clone_size: .
d_call: .
v_call: TRBV29-1

cdr3_aa: CASSVGVNGGQETQYF
cdr3_nt: TGTGCCAGCAGCGTAGGTGTGAACGGGGGCCAAGAGACCCAGTACTTC
j_call: TRBJ2-5
clone_size: .
d_call: .
v_call: TRBV9

cdr3_aa: CASSSPPGSYEQYF
cdr3_nt: TGTGCCAGCAGTTCCCCCCCGGGATCCTACGAGCAGTACTTC
j_call: TRBJ2-7
clone_size: .
d_call: .
v_call: TRBV28

cdr3_aa: CASSLGAAGVYEQYF
cdr3_nt: TGTGCCAGCAGCTTAGGAGCAGCGGGAGTTTACGAGCAGTACTTC
j_call: TRBJ2-7
clone_size: .
d_call: TRBD2
v_call: TRBV11-3

cdr3_aa: CASSHLLGPGETQYF
cdr3_nt: TGTGCCAGCAGTCACCTACTAGGCCCGGGAGAGACCCAGTACTTC
j_call: TRBJ2-5
clone_size: .
d_call: .
v_call: TRBV6-1

cdr3_aa: CASSVRQMNTEAFF
cdr3_nt: TGTGCCAGCAGCGTCCGACAGATGAACACTGAAGCTTTCTTT
j_call: TRBJ1-1
clone_size: .
d_call: .
v_call: TRBV4-2

cdr3_aa: CSAEGPGSYEQYF
cdr3_nt: TGCAGCGCCGAGGGTCCGGGCTCCTACGAGCAGTACTTC
j_call: TRBJ2-7
clone_size: .
d_call: .
v_call: TRBV29-1

cdr3_aa: CASRDGGAPSGRNEQFF
cdr3_nt: TGTGCCAGCAGGGACGGAGGGGCGCCCAGCGGGAGGAATGAGCAGTTCTTC
j_call: TRBJ2-1
clone_size: few
d_call: TRBD2
v_call: TRBV2

cdr3_aa: CASRGGGSGNTIYF
cdr3_nt: TGTGCCAGCAGAGGGGGGGGGTCTGGAAACACCATATATTTT
j_call: TRBJ1-3
clone_size: .
d_call: .
v_call: TRBV9

cdr3_aa: CASSVGRVATSYNEQFF
cdr3_nt: TGTGCCAGCAGCGTAGGTAGGGTAGCGACCTCCTACAATGAGCAGTTCTTC
j_call: TRBJ2-1
clone_size: once
d_call: .
v_call: TRBV9

cdr3_aa: CATSRARGLTDTQYF
cdr3_nt: TGTGCCACCAGCAGGGCAAGAGGGCTCACAGATACGCAGTATTTT
j_call: TRBJ2-3
clone_size: .
d_call: .
v_call: TRBV15

cdr3_aa: CASSQQLAGGEQFF
cdr3_nt: TGTGCCAGCAGCCAACAACTAGCGGGAGGTGAGCAGTTCTTC
j_call: TRBJ2-1
clone_size: few
d_call: TRBD2
v_call: TRBV2

cdr3_aa: CASSVSGYNEKLFF
cdr3_nt: TGTGCCAGCAGTGTCTCAGGTTATAATGAAAAACTGTTTTTT
j_call: TRBJ1-4
clone_size: .
d_call: .
v_call: TRBV25-1

cdr3_aa: CASSPSSGPSYEQYF
cdr3_nt: TGTGCCAGCAGTCCCTCTAGCGGGCCCTCCTACGAGCAGTACTTC
j_call: TRBJ2-7
clone_size: .
d_call: TRBD2
v_call: TRBV7-2

cdr3_aa: CASMGAGETQYF
cdr3_nt: TGTGCCAGTATGGGGGCAGGGGAGACCCAGTACTTC
j_call: TRBJ2-5
clone_size: .
d_call: .
v_call: TRBV19

cdr3_aa: CASSVGPNSNQPQHF
cdr3_nt: TGCGCCAGCAGTGTTGGGCCTAATAGCAATCAGCCCCAGCATTTT
j_call: TRBJ1-5
clone_size: .
d_call: .
v_call: TRBV5-1

cdr3_aa: CATDDLAGVGNEQFF
cdr3_nt: TGTGCCACTGACGATCTAGCGGGAGTGGGCAATGAGCAGTTCTTC
j_call: TRBJ2-1
clone_size: once
d_call: TRBD2
v_call: TRBV19

cdr3_aa: CASSLGDRVGQPQHF
cdr3_nt: TGCGCCAGCAGCTTGGGCGACAGGGTGGGCCAGCCCCAGCATTTT
j_call: TRBJ1-5
clone_size: .
d_call: TRBD1
v_call: TRBV5-1

cdr3_aa: CATQRRQGDQPQHF
cdr3_nt: TGTGCCACCCAGCGGAGACAGGGTGATCAGCCCCAGCATTTT
j_call: TRBJ1-5
clone_size: few
d_call: TRBD1
v_call: TRBV6-6

cdr3_aa: CASSLHHRHSGNTIYF
cdr3_nt: TGTGCCAGCAGCCTACACCATCGACATTCTGGAAACACCATATATTTT
j_call: TRBJ1-3
clone_size: .
d_call: .
v_call: TRBV7-6

cdr3_aa: CAISVDIYEQYF
cdr3_nt: TGTGCCATCAGTGTTGACATCTACGAGCAGTACTTC
j_call: TRBJ2-7
clone_size: .
d_call: .
v_call: TRBV10-3